This T cell receptor (beta chain) stems from a study of T cells expressing NK-cell markers. Study-level information: With respect to HCMV, seven of the eight sequenced donors were seropositive, and one was seronegative. The study's findings and limits: The same clonotypes also predominated in the CD3+CD56-NKG2C+ fraction of a few donors.

The germline gives CDR1 SGHDN, CDR2 FVKESK. This CDR3 spans 17 amino acids. UMIs accompanied the 5'RACE template switching by which TCR beta cDNA was made. TCRdb reworked the 5' RACE reads into one entry per CDR3 protein, no DNA. The sample's table shows about half a million distinct CDR3 sequences. As regards this clonotype: Its antigen is still unknown.

Input material: blood T cells: a sorted CD56 or NKG2C T cell subset, CD4+ or CD8+ T cells, or bulk PBMC T cells (not recorded which). This chain connects TRBV14 to TRBJ2-1; the TRBD2 assignment by TCRdb is unverifiable without DNA. The sequence was obtained from a woman aged 45 to 65 in good health. CDR3: CASSRDSAGLRRDEQFF.